This T cell receptor (beta chain) stems from a study of cytomegalovirus exposure and HLA in healthy donors. Primers for the PCR totalled 60 Vbeta and 13 Jbeta. TCRdb's table, derived via immunoSEQ multiplex PCR, lists solely in-frame clones and lacks some. The sample table includes about 48,000 clones. V shed 0 bases and J shed 4 bases, with 8 bases lying between them. Per germline, CDR1 SGDLS and CDR2 YYNGEE. The CDR3 length is 14 residues. The chain carries TRBV9 and TRBJ2-1, with D tentatively TRBD2 (5 bases). This clonotype originated in a male donor in good health and CMV-seropositive. The sequenced sample was PBMCs. The CDR3, as DNA: TGTGCCAGCAGCGTAGACTCGGGATACAATGAGCAGTTCTTC. Residues: CASSVDSGYNEQFF.